This T cell receptor beta chain was sequenced in a study of cytomegalovirus exposure and HLA in healthy donors. The PCR made use of 60 Vbeta and 13 Jbeta primers. Sequencing used immunoSEQ multiplex PCR; TCRdb keeps in-frame clones, though not all of them. The sample shows approximately 32,000 clones, 84% of them seen only once. There are 16 residues in the CDR3. J gave up 7 bases and V 1 base, and 12 bases lay outside the gene matches. CDR1 SGHTA and CDR2 FQGNSA come from the germline V gene. The TCR comes from a woman younger than 30 in good health and CMV-seronegative. The sample comprised PBMCs. This chain connects TRBV7-2 to TRBJ1-2, with 7 bases identical to TRBD1. CDR3 nucleotides: TGTGCCAGCAGCTTAGTCCTGGAACCAGGGGGAGGTGGCTACACCTTC. This translates into CASSLVLEPGGGGYTF.